One T cell receptor beta chain is described in this entry. These data come from a study of control samples from healthy donors and cancer patients. Method: immunoSEQ multiplex PCR; TCRdb's copy keeps in-frame clones and lacks some. The table lists 110,000 or so clones, 80% to 90% of them singletons. Germline CDR1 LNHDA, CDR2 SQIVND (reference sequence). V was pared by 5 bases and J by 6 bases, with 6 bases of the junction left unmatched. The CDR3 extends over 14 amino acids. The receptor's source is a man between 25 and 39 years old in good health. This chain joins TRBV19 and TRBJ2-2, with 7 bases that match TRBD1. The sample comprised blood. The CDR3 DNA sequence: TGTGCCAGTAGTCCCAGACAGGGATCCGGGGAGCTGTTTTTT. It encodes CASSPRQGSGELFF.